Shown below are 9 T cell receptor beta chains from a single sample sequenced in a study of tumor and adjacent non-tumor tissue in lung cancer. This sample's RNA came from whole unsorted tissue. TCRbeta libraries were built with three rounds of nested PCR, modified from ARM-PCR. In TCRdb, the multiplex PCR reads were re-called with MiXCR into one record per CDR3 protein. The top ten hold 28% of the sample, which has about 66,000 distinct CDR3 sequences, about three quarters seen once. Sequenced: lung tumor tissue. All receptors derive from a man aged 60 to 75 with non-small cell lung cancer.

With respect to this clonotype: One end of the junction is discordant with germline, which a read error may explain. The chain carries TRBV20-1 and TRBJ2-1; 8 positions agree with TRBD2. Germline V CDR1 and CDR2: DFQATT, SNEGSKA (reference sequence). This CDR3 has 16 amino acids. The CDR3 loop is CSATSSLAETYDEHFF. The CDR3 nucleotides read TGCAGTGCTACATCCTCACTAGCGGAGACCTACGATGAGCACTTCTTC.

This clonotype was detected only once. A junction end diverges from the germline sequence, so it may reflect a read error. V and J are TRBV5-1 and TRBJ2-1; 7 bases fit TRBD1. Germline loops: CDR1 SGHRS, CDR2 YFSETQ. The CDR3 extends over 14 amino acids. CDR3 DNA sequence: TGCACCAGCAGCCGGGACAGCTCCTACAATGAGCAGTTCTTC. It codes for CTSSRDSSYNEQFF.

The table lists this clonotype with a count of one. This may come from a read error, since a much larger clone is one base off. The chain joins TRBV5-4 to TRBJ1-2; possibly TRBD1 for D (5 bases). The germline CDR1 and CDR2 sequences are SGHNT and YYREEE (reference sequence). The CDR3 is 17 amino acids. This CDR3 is CGSSPGATGKDYYGYTF. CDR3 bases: TGTGGCAGCAGCCCCGGGGCCACCGGTAAAGATTACTATGGCTACACCTTC.

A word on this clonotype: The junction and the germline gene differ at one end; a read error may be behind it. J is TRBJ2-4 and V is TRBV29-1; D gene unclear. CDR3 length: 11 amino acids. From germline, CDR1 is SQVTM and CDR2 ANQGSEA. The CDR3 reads CSVGGANIQNF. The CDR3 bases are TGCAGCGTTGGTGGAGCCAACATTCAGAACTTC.

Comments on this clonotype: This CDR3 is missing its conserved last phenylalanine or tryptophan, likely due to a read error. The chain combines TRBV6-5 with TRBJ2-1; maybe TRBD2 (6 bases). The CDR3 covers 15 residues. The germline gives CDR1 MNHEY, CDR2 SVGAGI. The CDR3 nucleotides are TGTGCCAGTAGTTACGGTAGCGGAGGAAACAATGAGCAGTTCTTA. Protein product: CASSYGSGGNNEQFL.

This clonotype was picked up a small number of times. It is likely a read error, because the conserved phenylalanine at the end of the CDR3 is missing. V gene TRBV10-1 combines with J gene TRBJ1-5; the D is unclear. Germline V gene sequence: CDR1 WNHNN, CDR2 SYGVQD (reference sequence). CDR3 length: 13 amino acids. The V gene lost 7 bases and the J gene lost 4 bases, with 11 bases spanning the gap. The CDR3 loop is CASTRAGNQPQHV. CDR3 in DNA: TGCGCCAGCACTCGGGCGGGTAATCAGCCCCAGCATGTT.

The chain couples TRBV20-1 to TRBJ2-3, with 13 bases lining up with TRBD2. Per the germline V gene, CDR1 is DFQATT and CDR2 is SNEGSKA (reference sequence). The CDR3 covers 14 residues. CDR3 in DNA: TGCAATGCCACACTAGCGGGAGGGGTAGATACGCAGTATTTT. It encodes CNATLAGGVDTQYF.

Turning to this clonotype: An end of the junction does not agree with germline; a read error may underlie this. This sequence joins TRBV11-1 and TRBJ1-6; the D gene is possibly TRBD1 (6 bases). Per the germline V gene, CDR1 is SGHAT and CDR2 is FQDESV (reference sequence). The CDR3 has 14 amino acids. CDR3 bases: TGTGCCAGCAGCCGGGACACTTATAATTCACCCTTCCACTTT. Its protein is CASSRDTYNSPFHF.

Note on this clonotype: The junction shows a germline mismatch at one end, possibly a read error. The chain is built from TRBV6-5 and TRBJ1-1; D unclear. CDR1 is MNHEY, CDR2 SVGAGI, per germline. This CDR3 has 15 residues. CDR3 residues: CANSYSNLMNTGAFF. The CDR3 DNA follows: TGTGCCAACAGTTACTCGAACCTCATGAACACTGGAGCTTTCTTT.